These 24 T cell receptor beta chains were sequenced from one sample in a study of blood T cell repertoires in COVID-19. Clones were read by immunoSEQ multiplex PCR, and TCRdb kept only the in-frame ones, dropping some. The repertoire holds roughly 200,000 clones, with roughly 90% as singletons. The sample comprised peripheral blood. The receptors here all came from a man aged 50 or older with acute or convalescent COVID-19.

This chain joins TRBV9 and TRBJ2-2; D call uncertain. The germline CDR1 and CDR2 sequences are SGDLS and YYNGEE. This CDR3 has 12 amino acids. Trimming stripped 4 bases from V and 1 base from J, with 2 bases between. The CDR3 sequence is CASSRNTGELFF. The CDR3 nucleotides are TGTGCCAGCAGCCGGAACACCGGGGAGCTGTTTTTT.

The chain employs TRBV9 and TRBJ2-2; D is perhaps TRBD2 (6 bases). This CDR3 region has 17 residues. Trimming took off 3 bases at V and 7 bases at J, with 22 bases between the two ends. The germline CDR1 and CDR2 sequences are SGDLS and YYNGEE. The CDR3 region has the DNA TGTGCCAGCAGCGCCCCCCAAGCAGGGAGGTTCGTCGGGGAGCTGTTTTTT. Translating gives CASSAPQAGRFVGELFF.

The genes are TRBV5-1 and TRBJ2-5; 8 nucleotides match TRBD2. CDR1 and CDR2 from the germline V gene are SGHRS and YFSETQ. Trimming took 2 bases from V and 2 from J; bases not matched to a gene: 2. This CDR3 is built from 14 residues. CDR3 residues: CASSFGLAQETQYF. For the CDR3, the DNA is TGCGCCAGCAGCTTTGGACTAGCACAAGAGACCCAGTACTTC.

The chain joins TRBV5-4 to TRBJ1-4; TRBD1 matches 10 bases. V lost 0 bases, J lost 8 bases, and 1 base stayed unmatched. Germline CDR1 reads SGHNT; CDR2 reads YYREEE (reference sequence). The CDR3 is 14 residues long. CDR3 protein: CASSLGGQGEKLFF. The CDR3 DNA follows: TGTGCCAGCAGCTTGGGGGGACAGGGGGAAAAACTGTTTTTT. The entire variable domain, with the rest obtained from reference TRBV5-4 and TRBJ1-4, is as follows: ETGVTQSPTHLIKTRGQQVTLRCSSQSGHNTVSWYQQALGQGPQFIFQYYREEENGRGNFPPRFSGLQFPNYSSELNVNALELDDSALYLCASSLGGQGEKLFFGSGTQLSVL.

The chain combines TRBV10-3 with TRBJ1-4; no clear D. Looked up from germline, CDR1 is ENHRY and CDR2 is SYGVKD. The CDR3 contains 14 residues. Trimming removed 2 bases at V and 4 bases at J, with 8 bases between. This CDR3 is CAISEGLFNEKLFF. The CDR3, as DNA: TGTGCCATCAGTGAGGGACTGTTTAATGAAAAACTGTTTTTT.

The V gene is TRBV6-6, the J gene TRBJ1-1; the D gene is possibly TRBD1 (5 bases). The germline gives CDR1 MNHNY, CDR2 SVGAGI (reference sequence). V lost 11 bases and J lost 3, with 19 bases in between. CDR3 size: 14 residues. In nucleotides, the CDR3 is TGTGCCGCCCAATCGGGGGGAGGGGACACTGAAGCTTTCTTT. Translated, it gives CAAQSGGGDTEAFF.

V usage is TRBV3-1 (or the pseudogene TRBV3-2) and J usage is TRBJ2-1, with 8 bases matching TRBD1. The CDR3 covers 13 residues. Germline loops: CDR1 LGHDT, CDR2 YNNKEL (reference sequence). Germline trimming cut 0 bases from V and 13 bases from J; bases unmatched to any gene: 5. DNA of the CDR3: TGTGCCAGCAGCCAAGAAGAGACAGGGGTACAGTTCTTC. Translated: CASSQEETGVQFF.

The CDR3 bases are TGTGCCAGCAGCCTGACAGGGAATGAGCAGTTCTTC. Its translation is CASSLTGNEQFF. The rearrangement joins TRBV14 to TRBJ2-1, with 7 bases matching TRBD1. V gave up 4 bases and J gave up 7 bases; unmatched junction bases: 1. The germline gives CDR1 SGHDN, CDR2 FVKESK. There are 12 residues in the CDR3.

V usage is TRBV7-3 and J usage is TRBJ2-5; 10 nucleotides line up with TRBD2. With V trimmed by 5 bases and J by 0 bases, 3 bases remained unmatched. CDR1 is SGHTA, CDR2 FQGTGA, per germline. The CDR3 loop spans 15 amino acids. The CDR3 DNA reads TGTGCCAGCAGCCACGGGACTAGCGACCAAGAGACCCAGTACTTC. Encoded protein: CASSHGTSDQETQYF. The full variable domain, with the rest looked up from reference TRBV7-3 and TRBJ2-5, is GAGVSQTPSNKVTEKGKYVELRCDPISGHTALYWYRQSLGQGPEFLIYFQGTGAADDSGLPNDRFFAVRPEGSVSTLKIQRTERGDSAVYLCASSHGTSDQETQYFGPGTRLLVL.

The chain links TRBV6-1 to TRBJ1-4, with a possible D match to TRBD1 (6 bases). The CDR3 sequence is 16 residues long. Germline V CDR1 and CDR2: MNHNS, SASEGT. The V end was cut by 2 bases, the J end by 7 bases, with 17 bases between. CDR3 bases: TGTGCCAGCAGTGAATACGGGACACGGAGAGGTGAAAAACTGTTTTTT. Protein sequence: CASSEYGTRRGEKLFF.

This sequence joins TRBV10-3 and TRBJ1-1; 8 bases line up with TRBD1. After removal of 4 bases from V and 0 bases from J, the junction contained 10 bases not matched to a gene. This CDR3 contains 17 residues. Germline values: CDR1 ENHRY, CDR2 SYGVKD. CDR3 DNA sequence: TGTGCCATCAGTGCGTTAAAGACAGGGGCCGTGAACACTGAAGCTTTCTTT. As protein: CAISALKTGAVNTEAFF.

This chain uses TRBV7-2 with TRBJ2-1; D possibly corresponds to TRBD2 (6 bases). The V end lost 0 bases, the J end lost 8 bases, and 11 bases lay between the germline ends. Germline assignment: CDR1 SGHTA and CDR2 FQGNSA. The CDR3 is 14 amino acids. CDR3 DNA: TGTGCCAGCAGCTTAGCGGGGGGTTGGGATGAGCAGTTCTTC. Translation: CASSLAGGWDEQFF. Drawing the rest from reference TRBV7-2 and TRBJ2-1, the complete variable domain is GAGVSQSPSNKVTEKGKDVELRCDPISGHTALYWYRQSLGQGLEFLIYFQGNSAPDKSGLPSDRFSAERTGGSVSTLTIQRTQQEDSAVYLCASSLAGGWDEQFFGPGTRLTVL.

The CDR3 sequence: CASSWGAGQGANTEAFF. CDR3 sequence (DNA): TGTGCCAGCAGCTGGGGGGCGGGACAGGGAGCGAACACTGAAGCTTTCTTT. This rearrangement joins TRBV7-2 to TRBJ1-1, with 9 bases aligning to TRBD1. V gave up 4 bases and J gave up 1 base; unmatched junction bases: 10. Germline loops: CDR1 SGHTA, CDR2 FQGNSA. The CDR3 runs to 17 residues.

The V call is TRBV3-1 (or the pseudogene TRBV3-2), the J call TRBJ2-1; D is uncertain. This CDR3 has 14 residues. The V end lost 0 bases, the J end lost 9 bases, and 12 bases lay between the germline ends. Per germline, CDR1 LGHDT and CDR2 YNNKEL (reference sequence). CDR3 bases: TGTGCCAGCAGCCAAGATATGGCCTCGGGTGAGCAGTTCTTC. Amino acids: CASSQDMASGEQFF.

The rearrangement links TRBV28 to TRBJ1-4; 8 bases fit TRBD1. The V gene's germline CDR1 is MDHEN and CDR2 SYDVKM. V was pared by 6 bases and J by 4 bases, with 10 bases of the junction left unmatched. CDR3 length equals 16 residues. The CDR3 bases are TGTGCCAGCAGACTCCTACAGGGGGACATTAATGAAAAACTGTTTTTT. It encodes CASRLLQGDINEKLFF.

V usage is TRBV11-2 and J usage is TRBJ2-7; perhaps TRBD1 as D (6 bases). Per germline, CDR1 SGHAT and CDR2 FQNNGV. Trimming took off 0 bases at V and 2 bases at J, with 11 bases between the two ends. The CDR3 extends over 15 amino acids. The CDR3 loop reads CASSLDLGTTYEQYF. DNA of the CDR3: TGTGCCAGCAGCTTAGACCTCGGGACAACCTACGAGCAGTACTTC.

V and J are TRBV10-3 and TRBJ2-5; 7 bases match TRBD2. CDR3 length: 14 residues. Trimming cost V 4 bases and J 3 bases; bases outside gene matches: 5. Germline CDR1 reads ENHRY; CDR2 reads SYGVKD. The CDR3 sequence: CAISVMAGEETQYF. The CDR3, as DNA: TGTGCCATCAGTGTCATGGCGGGGGAAGAGACCCAGTACTTC.

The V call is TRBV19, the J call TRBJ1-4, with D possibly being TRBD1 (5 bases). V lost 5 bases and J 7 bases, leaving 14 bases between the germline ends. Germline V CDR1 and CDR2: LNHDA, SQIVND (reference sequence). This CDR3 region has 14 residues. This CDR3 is CASSGREGTEKLFF. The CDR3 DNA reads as TGTGCCAGTAGTGGCAGGGAGGGGACTGAAAAACTGTTTTTT.

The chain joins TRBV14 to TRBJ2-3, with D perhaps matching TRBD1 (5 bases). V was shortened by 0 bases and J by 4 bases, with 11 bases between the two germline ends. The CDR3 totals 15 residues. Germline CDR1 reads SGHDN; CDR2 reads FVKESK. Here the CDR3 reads CASSQEGAYPDTQYF. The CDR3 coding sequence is TGTGCCAGCAGCCAAGAAGGGGCTTATCCAGATACGCAGTATTTT.

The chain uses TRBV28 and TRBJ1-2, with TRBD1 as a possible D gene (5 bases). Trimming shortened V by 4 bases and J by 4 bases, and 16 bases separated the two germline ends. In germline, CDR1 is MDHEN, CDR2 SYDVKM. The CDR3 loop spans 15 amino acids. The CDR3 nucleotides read TGTGCCAGCAGTTGGGGCGGACCCCAATCCTATGGCTACACCTTC. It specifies CASSWGGPQSYGYTF.

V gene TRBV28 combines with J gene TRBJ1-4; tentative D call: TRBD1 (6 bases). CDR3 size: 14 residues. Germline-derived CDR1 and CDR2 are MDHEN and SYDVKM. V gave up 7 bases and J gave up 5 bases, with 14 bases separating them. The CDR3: CASTRGRQNEKLFF. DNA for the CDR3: TGTGCCAGCACAAGGGGGAGACAGAATGAAAAACTGTTTTTT.

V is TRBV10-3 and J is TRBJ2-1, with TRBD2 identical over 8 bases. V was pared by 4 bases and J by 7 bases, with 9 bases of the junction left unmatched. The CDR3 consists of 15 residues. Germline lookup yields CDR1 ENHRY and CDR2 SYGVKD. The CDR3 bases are TGTGCCATCAGTGCAAGAAGCGGGAGTTTTAATGAGCAGTTCTTC. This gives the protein CAISARSGSFNEQFF.

CDR3 sequence: CASSNGGRAPETQYF. The CDR3 DNA follows: TGTGCCAGCAGCAACGGCGGGAGGGCCCCAGAGACCCAGTACTTC. The gene calls are TRBV21-1 and TRBJ2-5; TRBD2, the table's D call, was not compared with the DNA. TRBV21-1 is shown as a pseudogene. The CDR3 contains 15 residues.

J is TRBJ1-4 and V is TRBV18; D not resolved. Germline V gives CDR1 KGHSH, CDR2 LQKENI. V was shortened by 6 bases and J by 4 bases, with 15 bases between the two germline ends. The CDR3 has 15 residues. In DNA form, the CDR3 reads TGTGCCAGCTCGTCGACTTCAGTCGGTAATGAAAAACTGTTTTTT. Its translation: CASSSTSVGNEKLFF.